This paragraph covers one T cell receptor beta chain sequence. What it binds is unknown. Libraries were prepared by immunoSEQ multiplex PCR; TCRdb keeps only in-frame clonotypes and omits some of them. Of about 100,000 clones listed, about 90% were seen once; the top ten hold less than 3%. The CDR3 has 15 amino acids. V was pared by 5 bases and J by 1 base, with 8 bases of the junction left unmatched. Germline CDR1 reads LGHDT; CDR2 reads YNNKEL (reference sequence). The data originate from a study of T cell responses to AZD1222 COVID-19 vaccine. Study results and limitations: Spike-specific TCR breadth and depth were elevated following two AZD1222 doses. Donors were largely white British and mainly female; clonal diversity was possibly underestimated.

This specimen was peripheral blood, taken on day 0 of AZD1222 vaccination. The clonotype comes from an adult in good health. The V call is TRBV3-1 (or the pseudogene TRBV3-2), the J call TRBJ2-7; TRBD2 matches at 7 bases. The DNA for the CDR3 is TGTGCCAGCAGCTTGGGGGGAGGGCATTCCTACGAGCAGTACGTC. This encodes CASSLGGGHSYEQYV.